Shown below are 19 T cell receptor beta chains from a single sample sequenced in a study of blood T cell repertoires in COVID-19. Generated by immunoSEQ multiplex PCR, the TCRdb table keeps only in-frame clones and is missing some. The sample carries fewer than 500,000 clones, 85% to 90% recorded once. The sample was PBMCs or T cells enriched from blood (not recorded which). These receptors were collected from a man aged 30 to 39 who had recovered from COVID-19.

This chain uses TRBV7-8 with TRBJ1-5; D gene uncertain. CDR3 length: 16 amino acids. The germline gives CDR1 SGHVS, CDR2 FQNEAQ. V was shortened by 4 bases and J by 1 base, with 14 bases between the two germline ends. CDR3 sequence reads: CASSSLVGGSNQPQHF. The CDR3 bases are TGTGCCAGCAGCTCCCTAGTGGGTGGGAGCAATCAGCCCCAGCATTTT.

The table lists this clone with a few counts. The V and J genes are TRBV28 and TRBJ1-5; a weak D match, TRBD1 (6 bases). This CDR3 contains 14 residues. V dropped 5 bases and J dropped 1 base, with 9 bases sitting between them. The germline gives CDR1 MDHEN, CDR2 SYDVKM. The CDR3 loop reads CASSSGTSNQPQHF. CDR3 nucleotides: TGTGCCAGCAGTAGCGGGACAAGCAATCAGCCCCAGCATTTT.

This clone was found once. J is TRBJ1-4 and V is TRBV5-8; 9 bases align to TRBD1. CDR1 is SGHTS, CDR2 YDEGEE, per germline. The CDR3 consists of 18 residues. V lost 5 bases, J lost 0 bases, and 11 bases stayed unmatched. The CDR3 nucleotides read TGTGCCAGCAGATTACAGGGGGCGAGTCAGGCAACTAATGAAAAACTGTTTTTT. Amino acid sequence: CASRLQGASQATNEKLFF.

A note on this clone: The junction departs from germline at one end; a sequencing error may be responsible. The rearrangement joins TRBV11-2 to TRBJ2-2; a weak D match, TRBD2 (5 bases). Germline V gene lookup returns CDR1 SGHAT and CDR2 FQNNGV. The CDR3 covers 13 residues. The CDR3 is CASSLEDFGELFF. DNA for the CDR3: TGTGCCAGCAGCCTAGAGGACTTTGGGGAGCTGTTTTTT.

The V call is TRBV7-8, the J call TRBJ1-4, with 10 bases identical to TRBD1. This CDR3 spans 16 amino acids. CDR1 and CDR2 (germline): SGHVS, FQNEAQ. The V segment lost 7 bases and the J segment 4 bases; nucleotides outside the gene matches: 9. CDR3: CASNNPGTGVNEKLFF. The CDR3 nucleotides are TGTGCCAGCAACAACCCCGGGACAGGGGTTAATGAAAAACTGTTTTTT.

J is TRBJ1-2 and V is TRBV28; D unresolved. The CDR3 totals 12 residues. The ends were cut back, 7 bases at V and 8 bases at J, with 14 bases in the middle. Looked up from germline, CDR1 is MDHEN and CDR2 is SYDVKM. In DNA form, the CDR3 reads TGTGCCAGCAAATCCCCCTACGGGGGCTACACCTTC. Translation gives CASKSPYGGYTF.

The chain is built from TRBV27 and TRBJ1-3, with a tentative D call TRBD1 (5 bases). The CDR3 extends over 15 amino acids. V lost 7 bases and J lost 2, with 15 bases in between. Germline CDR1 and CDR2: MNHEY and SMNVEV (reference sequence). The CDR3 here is CASNRPRAAGNTIYF. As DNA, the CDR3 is TGTGCCAGCAATCGCCCCAGGGCGGCTGGAAACACCATATATTTT.

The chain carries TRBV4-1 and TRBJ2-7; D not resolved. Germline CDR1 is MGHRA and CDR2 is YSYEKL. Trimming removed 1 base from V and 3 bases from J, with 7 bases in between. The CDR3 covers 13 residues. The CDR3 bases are TGCGCCAGCAGCCAAGTAATATTCTACGAGCAGTACTTC. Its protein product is CASSQVIFYEQYF.

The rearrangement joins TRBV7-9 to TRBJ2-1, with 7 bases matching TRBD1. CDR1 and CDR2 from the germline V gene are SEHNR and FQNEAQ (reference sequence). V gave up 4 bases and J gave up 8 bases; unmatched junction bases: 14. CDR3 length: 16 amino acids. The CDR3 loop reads CASSSYTDRTVHEQFF. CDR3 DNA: TGTGCCAGCAGCTCGTACACGGACAGGACGGTTCATGAGCAGTTCTTC.

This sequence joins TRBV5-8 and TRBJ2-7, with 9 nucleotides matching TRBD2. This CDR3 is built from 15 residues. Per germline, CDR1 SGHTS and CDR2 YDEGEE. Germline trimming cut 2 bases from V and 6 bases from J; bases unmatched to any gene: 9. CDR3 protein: CASSLLASGIVEQYF. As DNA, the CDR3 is TGTGCCAGCAGCTTACTGGCTAGCGGGATTGTCGAGCAGTACTTC.

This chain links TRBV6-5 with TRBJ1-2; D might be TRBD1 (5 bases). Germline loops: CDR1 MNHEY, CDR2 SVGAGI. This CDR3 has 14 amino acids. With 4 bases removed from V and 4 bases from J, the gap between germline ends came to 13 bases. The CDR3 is CASSLGPPAYGYTF. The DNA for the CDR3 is TGTGCCAGCAGTTTGGGGCCGCCGGCCTATGGCTACACCTTC.

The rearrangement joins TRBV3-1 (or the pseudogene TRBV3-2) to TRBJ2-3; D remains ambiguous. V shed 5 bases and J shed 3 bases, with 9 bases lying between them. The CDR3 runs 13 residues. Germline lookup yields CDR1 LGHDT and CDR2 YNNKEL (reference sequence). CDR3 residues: CASSSRRTDTQYF. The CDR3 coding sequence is TGTGCCAGCAGCTCGCGGCGGACAGATACGCAGTATTTT.

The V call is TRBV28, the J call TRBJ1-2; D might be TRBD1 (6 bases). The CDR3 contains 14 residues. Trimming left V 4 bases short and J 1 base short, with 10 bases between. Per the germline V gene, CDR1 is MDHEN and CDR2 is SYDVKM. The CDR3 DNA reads TGTGCCAGCAGTTGGGCAGGGGATAACTATGGCTACACCTTC. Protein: CASSWAGDNYGYTF.

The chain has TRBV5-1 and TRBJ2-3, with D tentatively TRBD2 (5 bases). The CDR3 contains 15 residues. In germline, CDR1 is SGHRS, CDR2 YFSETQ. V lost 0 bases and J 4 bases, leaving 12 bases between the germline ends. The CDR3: CASSLVGVGADTQYF. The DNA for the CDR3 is TGCGCCAGCAGCTTGGTCGGGGTCGGGGCAGATACGCAGTATTTT.

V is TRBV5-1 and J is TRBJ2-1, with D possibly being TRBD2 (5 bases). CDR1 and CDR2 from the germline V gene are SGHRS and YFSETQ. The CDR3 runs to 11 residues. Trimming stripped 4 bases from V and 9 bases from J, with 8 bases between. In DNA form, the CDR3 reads TGCGCCAGCAGCATAGAGGGTGAGCAGTTCTTC. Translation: CASSIEGEQFF.

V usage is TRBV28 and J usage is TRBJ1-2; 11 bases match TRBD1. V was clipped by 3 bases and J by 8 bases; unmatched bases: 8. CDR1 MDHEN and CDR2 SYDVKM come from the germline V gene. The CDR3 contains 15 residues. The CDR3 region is CASSLGTGGIGGYTF. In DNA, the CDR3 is TGTGCCAGCAGTTTGGGGACAGGGGGTATAGGAGGCTACACCTTC.

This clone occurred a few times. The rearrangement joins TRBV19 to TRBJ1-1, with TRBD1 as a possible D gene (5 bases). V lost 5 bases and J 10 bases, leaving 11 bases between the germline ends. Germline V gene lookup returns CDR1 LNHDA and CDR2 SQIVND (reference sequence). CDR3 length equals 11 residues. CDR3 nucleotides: TGTGCCAGTAGTCGTGCGGGGGGAGCTTTCTTT. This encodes CASSRAGGAFF.

Here the CDR3 DNA reads TGTGCCATCAGCCATAGCGGGAGTGGTGAGAACATTCAGTACTTC. It is translated as CAISHSGSGENIQYF. The chain joins TRBV10-3 to TRBJ2-4, with 9 bases lining up with TRBD2. The germline V gene encodes CDR1 ENHRY and CDR2 SYGVKD. With 6 bases clipped from V and 7 bases from J, the junction kept 10 bases outside the gene matches. There are 15 residues in the CDR3.

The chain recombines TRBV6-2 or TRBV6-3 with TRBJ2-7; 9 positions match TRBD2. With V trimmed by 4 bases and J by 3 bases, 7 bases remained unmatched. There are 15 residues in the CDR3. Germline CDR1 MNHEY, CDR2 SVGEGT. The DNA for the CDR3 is TGTGCCAGCAGTTTCCCGGCTAGCGGGGACTACGAGCAGTACTTC. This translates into CASSFPASGDYEQYF.